This TCR beta chain was identified in a study of human T cells and chemical hapten exposure. Study background: A mostly female patient group had alopecia areata, totalis or universalis. Study outcomes and limitations: The donor cohort had alopecia, so its immune response may not match that of healthy people. TCRs exceeding a frequency of 1 in 1000 stayed unchanged under DPC sensitization.

A word on this clonotype: Antigen: not known.

The germline V and J ends were trimmed by 7 bases and 0 bases, with 7 bases remaining between them. Germline values: CDR1 ENHRY, CDR2 SYGVKD. The CDR3 runs 13 residues. The sample's time point: patch test 3, about 24 weeks after DPC sensitization. Treatment here: therapeutic diphenylcyclopropenone sensitization with weekly scalp DPC. Donation of samples came from alopecia patients who were 18 to 70 years old and suitable for DPC. TCRdb independently ran MiXCR on the RACE reads; one entry per CDR3 protein. The sample lists about 160,000 distinct CDR3 sequences, roughly 26% occurring once. The source was whole blood, collected in connection with sensitization to the hapten diphenylcyclopropenone (DPC). The rearrangement joins TRBV10-3 to TRBJ2-1; D is unresolved. This TCR was sampled from a young woman with alopecia areata. Some clones in this sample may be carry-over from other donors' samples. In nucleotides, the CDR3 is TGTGCCATCACTGGTAACTCCTACAATGAGCAGTTCTTC. The encoded protein is CAITGNSYNEQFF.